Below, 13 T cell receptor beta chains from the same sample are listed, as sequenced in a study of CD8 T cells in ankylosing spondylitis. A single record per CDR3 protein comes from TCRdb applying MiXCR to the 5' RACE reads. The table shows fewer than 500,000 distinct CDR3 sequences, with around 26% occurring only once. Study-level points and caveats: Blood from ankylosing spondylitis patients appeared to carry a characteristic roughly 8-variant TCR beta motif.

The antigens of these receptors remain unknown. Specimen: blood, either unsorted or a sorted T cell fraction (not recorded which). These receptors were obtained from a male donor with ankylosing spondylitis.

This clonotype occurred a few times. V gene TRBV12-3 or TRBV12-4 combines with J gene TRBJ2-7; D unresolved. This CDR3 has 12 amino acids. V lost 6 bases, J lost 3 bases, and 9 bases lay in between. The CDR3 is CASRERNYEQYV. The CDR3 coding sequence is TGTGCCAGCAGGGAGAGGAACTACGAGCAGTACGTC.

This clonotype was seen a few times. V and J are TRBV20-1 and TRBJ2-4; the D is unclear. In germline, CDR1 is DFQATT, CDR2 SNEGSKA (reference sequence). V was trimmed by 1 base and J by 0 bases, leaving 16 bases between them. The length of the CDR3 is 17 residues. CDR3 sequence: CSARVTSLRLAKNIQYF. CDR3 nucleotides: TGCAGTGCTAGAGTAACATCCCTCCGCCTAGCCAAAAACATTCAGTACTTC.

Only a few counts were recorded for this clonotype. V and J are TRBV12-3 or TRBV12-4 and TRBJ2-3; no reliable D call. This CDR3 contains 13 residues. Trimming left V 1 base short and J 2 bases short, with 4 bases between. CDR3 bases: TGTGCCAGCAGTTTAGGCTTCACAGATACGCAGTATTTT. Its protein is CASSLGFTDTQYF.

This rearrangement joins TRBV24-1 to TRBJ1-2, with D uncertain. Between the trimmed V and J ends, which lost 3 bases and 10 bases, there was a span of 11 bases. Germline lookup yields CDR1 KGHDR and CDR2 SFDVKD. This CDR3 is 12 amino acids long. CDR3 region: CATSDPQRAYTF. The CDR3 DNA is TGTGCCACCAGTGATCCACAACGGGCCTACACCTTC.

The CDR3 spells CASSLWADTQYF. CDR3 nucleotide sequence: TGTGCCAGCAGCCTATGGGCAGATACGCAGTATTTT. The chain combines TRBV7-2 with TRBJ2-3; D not certain. This CDR3 is built from 12 residues. V lost 5 bases and J lost 4, with 7 bases in between. CDR1 SGHTA and CDR2 FQGNSA come from the germline V gene.

The genes are TRBV5-1 and TRBJ2-7; D gene uncertain. The V end lost 0 bases, the J end lost 5 bases, and 18 bases lay between the germline ends. The CDR3 covers 16 residues. CDR1 is SGHRS and CDR2 is YFSETQ in the germline V gene. DNA of the CDR3: TGCGCCAGCAGCTTGGCCACTCGCTACATCGCAAACGAGCAGTACTTC. This codes for CASSLATRYIANEQYF. Looking up the rest from reference TRBV5-1 and TRBJ2-7 gives the full variable domain: KAGVTQTPRYLIKTRGQQVTLSCSPISGHRSVSWYQQTPGQGLQFLFEYFSETQRNKGNFPGRFSGRQFSNSRSEMNVSTLELGDSALYLCASSLATRYIANEQYFGPGTRLTVT.

In this sample, this clonotype turned up a few times. The chain carries TRBV10-1 and TRBJ1-1, with D maybe TRBD1 (6 bases). The ends were cut back, 8 bases at V and 12 bases at J, with 22 bases in the middle. The length of the CDR3 is 13 residues. In germline, CDR1 is WNHNN, CDR2 SYGVQD (reference sequence). The CDR3 DNA sequence: TGCGCCAGCGGATACATAAGGACAGAGGGTACTTTCTTT. It specifies CASGYIRTEGTFF.

There are a few counts of this clonotype. The CDR3 DNA follows: TGCAGCGTTGAAATCCCTTGGCGCTCTGGGGCCAACGTCCTGACTTTC. Protein: CSVEIPWRSGANVLTF. This rearrangement joins TRBV29-1 to TRBJ2-6; D call uncertain. Germline V lookup: CDR1 SQVTM, CDR2 ANQGSEA. The CDR3 has 16 amino acids. The V gene lost 2 bases and the J gene lost 0 bases, with 11 bases spanning the gap.

The sample holds a few counts of this clonotype. The junction shows a germline mismatch at one end, possibly a read error. The chain recombines TRBV20-1 with TRBJ2-1; possibly TRBD2 for D (5 bases). CDR3 size: 11 residues. The V gene's germline CDR1 is DFQATT and CDR2 SNEGSKA (reference sequence). CDR3 in DNA: TGCAGTGCTACTGACTACGATGAGCAGTTCTTC. It yields the protein CSATDYDEQFF.

This clonotype has ten or more counts. This chain's CDR3 is CSAKPGQRRGYYEQYF. In DNA form, the CDR3 reads TGCAGTGCCAAACCGGGACAGCGACGGGGCTACTACGAGCAGTACTTC. The V call is TRBV20-1, the J call TRBJ2-7, with 7 bases fitting TRBD1. Germline V gives CDR1 DFQATT, CDR2 SNEGSKA (reference sequence). This CDR3 comprises 16 residues. V shed 6 bases and J 3 bases; nucleotides not matched to a gene: 17.

The chain couples TRBV29-1 to TRBJ1-1, with TRBD1 identical over 7 bases. Germline CDR1 and CDR2: SQVTM and ANQGSEA. The V gene end was trimmed by 7 bases and the J gene end by 4 bases; junction bases not matched to a gene: 3. This CDR3 has 11 residues. CDR3: CSGQGITEAFF. The CDR3, as DNA: TGCAGCGGACAGGGAATCACTGAAGCTTTCTTT.

The chain links TRBV2 to TRBJ1-4; 8 bases map to TRBD1. Trimming removed 10 bases from V and 8 bases from J; junction bases left unmatched: 9. The CDR3 runs 13 residues. The germline V gene encodes CDR1 SNHLY and CDR2 FYNNEI. The CDR3 sequence: CATRGTGREKLFF. CDR3 bases: TGTGCCACCAGAGGGACAGGAAGAGAAAAACTGTTTTTT.

Written as DNA, the CDR3 is TGCAGCGTTGGACAAAATCTAGCGGGAGTAGGTGAGCAGTTCTTC. Protein: CSVGQNLAGVGEQFF. The chain combines TRBV29-1 with TRBJ2-1, with 10 positions matching TRBD2. This CDR3 spans 15 amino acids. Germline V gene lookup returns CDR1 SQVTM and CDR2 ANQGSEA. Germline trimming cut 4 bases from V and 9 bases from J; bases unmatched to any gene: 12.